These T cell receptor beta chains were read from a single sample in a study of breast tumors, draining lymph nodes, adjacent tissues. TCRdb independently ran MiXCR on the multiplex PCR reads; one entry per CDR3 protein. The repertoire holds some 120,000 distinct CDR3 sequences, with 15% to 20% as singletons. The sequenced sample was axillary lymph node tissue. These receptors were taken from a female donor with breast cancer. Some clones in this sample may be carry-over from other donors' samples. Both conserved end residues are part of each CDR3. Fields, in order: clone size, D gene, V gene, J gene, CDR3 protein, CDR3 DNA. The D gene is left open where the match is weak. The listing skips clone size in some rows; elsewhere it reads once, few, many or a size class.

many	TRBD1	TRBV7-3	TRBJ2-1	CASSLTGGQYNEQFF	TGTGCCAGCAGCTTAACTGGGGGACAGTACAATGAGCAGTTCTTC
few	NA	TRBV18	TRBJ1-5	CASSPGRGKGQPQHF	TGTGCCAGCTCACCAGGACGGGGCAAGGGTCAGCCCCAGCATTTT
NA	TRBD2	TRBV3-1	TRBJ2-5	CASSPRLAGGPKAQYF	TGTGCCAGCAGCCCCCGACTAGCGGGGGGGCCTAAGGCCCAGTACTTC
many	TRBD2	TRBV5-1	TRBJ2-3	CASSAGTSGGTSTDTQYF	TGCGCCAGCAGCGCGGGGACTAGCGGGGGGACTAGCACAGATACGCAGTATTTT
many	TRBD2	TRBV27	TRBJ2-7	CASSIQTSGWINEQYF	TGTGCCAGCAGTATCCAGACTAGCGGGTGGATTAACGAGCAGTACTTC
many	NA	TRBV7-8	TRBJ2-3	CASTPGTGNTDTQYF	TGTGCCAGCACCCCGGGGACGGGTAACACAGATACGCAGTATTTT
few	TRBD1	TRBV19	TRBJ1-5	CASSVPTGLQFSNQPQHF	TGTGCCAGTAGCGTCCCGACAGGGCTCCAATTCAGCAATCAGCCCCAGCATTTT
many	NA	TRBV6-6	TRBJ1-5	CASRQTENSNQPQHF	TGTGCCAGCAGGCAGACAGAAAATAGCAATCAGCCCCAGCATTTT
many	NA	TRBV5-1	TRBJ2-3	CASSSAGYDTQYF	TGCGCCAGCAGCTCGGCAGGGTACGATACGCAGTATTTT
many	NA	TRBV18	TRBJ1-2	CASSPLALQGGYTF	TGTGCCAGCTCACCACTGGCCCTCCAGGGTGGCTACACCTTC
few	NA	TRBV19	TRBJ2-5	CAGSPPSHPQETQYF	TGTGCCGGTAGTCCACCGAGCCACCCCCAAGAGACCCAGTACTTC
many	NA	TRBV30	TRBJ1-3	CAWERDSGNTIYF	TGTGCCTGGGAAAGGGACTCTGGAAACACCATATATTTT
many	NA	TRBV12-5	TRBJ2-3	CASGDRYTDTQYF	TGTGCTAGTGGGGACAGATACACAGATACGCAGTATTTT
many	NA	TRBV19	TRBJ1-5	CASSIVSSRVNQPQHF	TGTGCCAGTAGTATAGTATCGTCCAGGGTAAATCAGCCCCAGCATTTT
many	NA	TRBV20-1	TRBJ2-5	CSARLPGPGETQYF	TGCAGTGCTAGATTGCCAGGACCTGGAGAGACCCAGTACTTC
many	NA	TRBV3-1	TRBJ2-5	CASSKTFETQYF	TGTGCCAGCAGCAAAACGTTCGAGACCCAGTACTTC
few	NA	TRBV11-2	TRBJ2-5	CASTDFQAQETQYF	TGTGCCAGTACCGATTTTCAGGCCCAAGAGACCCAGTACTTC
few	NA	TRBV10-3	TRBJ1-2	CAISESTQANGYTF	TGTGCCATCAGTGAGTCGACCCAAGCTAATGGCTACACCTTC
NA	TRBD1	TRBV27	TRBJ2-7	CASSLFATGSYEQYF	TGTGCCAGCAGTTTATTCGCGACAGGGTCCTACGAGCAGTACTTC
many	NA	TRBV20-1	TRBJ2-2	CSARVRGRNTGELFF	TGCAGTGCTAGAGTTAGGGGGAGGAACACCGGGGAGCTGTTTTTT
many	TRBD2	TRBV7-7	TRBJ2-5	CASSPSGTSILETQYF	TGTGCTAGCAGCCCATCCGGGACTAGCATCCTGGAGACCCAGTACTTC
many	NA	TRBV24-1	TRBJ1-5	CATSDGLLSQYGARVNQPQHF	TGTGCCACCAGTGACGGGCTTTTGTCCCAGTACGGGGCGAGGGTGAATCAGCCCCAGCATTTT
few	NA	TRBV5-4	TRBJ1-2	CASSAPTAPSIANYGYTF	TGTGCCAGCAGCGCCCCGACAGCTCCATCTATAGCTAACTATGGCTACACCTTC
many	TRBD2	TRBV7-3	TRBJ2-2	CASSPSAGLAGNTGELFF	TGTGCCAGCAGCCCCTCGGCTGGACTAGCGGGAAACACCGGGGAGCTGTTTTTT
many	TRBD2	TRBV4-1	TRBJ2-1	CASSQLAGGSYNEQFF	TGCGCCAGCAGCCAACTAGCGGGGGGCTCCTACAATGAGCAGTTCTTC
many	NA	TRBV5-4	TRBJ2-7	CASSLPGTRGEQYF	TGTGCCAGCAGCTTGCCCGGGACCAGGGGCGAGCAGTACTTC
many	NA	TRBV7-3	TRBJ2-7	CASSLTTWGEQYF	TGTGCCAGCAGCTTAACGACATGGGGCGAGCAGTACTTC
many	NA	TRBV29-1	TRBJ1-2	CSVEVNGGDYTF	TGCAGCGTTGAAGTCAACGGAGGGGACTACACCTTC
many	NA	TRBV5-8	TRBJ2-3	CASSLGTQTDTQYF	TGTGCCAGCAGTCTAGGGACTCAGACAGATACGCAGTATTTT
many	TRBD1	TRBV6-1	TRBJ1-2	CASLDRGRGSGGYTF	TGTGCCAGCCTCGACAGGGGGCGCGGATCCGGTGGCTACACCTTC
many	TRBD1	TRBV12-3/TRBV12-4	TRBJ2-1	CASRGQGVHEQFF	TGTGCCAGCAGGGGACAGGGTGTCCATGAGCAGTTCTTC
many	NA	TRBV12-3/TRBV12-4	TRBJ2-7	CASSYGDYEQYF	TGTGCCAGCAGCTATGGGGACTACGAGCAGTACTTC
many	NA	TRBV2	TRBJ1-2	CASSDRPGVGYTF	TGTGCCAGCAGTGACCGGCCAGGGGTAGGCTACACCTTC
NA	NA	TRBV3-1	TRBJ2-1	CASSQEPAGRGAGEQFF	TGTGCCAGCAGCCAAGAACCCGCGGGCCGGGGGGCAGGCGAGCAGTTCTTC
few	NA	TRBV20-1	TRBJ1-5	CSARGGLQPQHF	TGCAGTGCTAGAGGGGGCCTTCAGCCCCAGCATTTT
many	NA	TRBV20-1	TRBJ2-3	CSANSRTVTDTQYF	TGCAGTGCTAACTCTCGAACCGTTACAGATACGCAGTATTTT
NA	NA	TRBV5-1	TRBJ2-2	CASSLSPGATGELFF	TGCGCCAGCAGCTTGTCCCCGGGGGCCACCGGGGAGCTGTTTTTT
many	NA	TRBV6-1	TRBJ2-5	CASSEPGEETQYF	TGTGCCAGCAGTGAACCGGGGGAAGAGACCCAGTACTTC
many	NA	TRBV2	TRBJ2-7	CASKRTGDEQYF	TGTGCCAGCAAAAGGACTGGCGACGAGCAGTACTTC
NA	NA	TRBV3-1	TRBJ1-1	CASSRGQIVSAFF	TGTGCCAGCAGCCGGGGGCAAATAGTTTCGGCTTTCTTT
many	NA	TRBV9	TRBJ1-3	CASSVDAGTSGNTIYF	TGTGCCAGCAGCGTAGACGCAGGGACCTCTGGAAACACCATATATTTT
many	TRBD1	TRBV19	TRBJ1-4	CASSRTGDGLFF	TGTGCCAGTAGTAGGACAGGGGACGGACTGTTTTTT
many	TRBD1	TRBV10-3	TRBJ2-5	CAISESGQGRETQYF	TGTGCCATCAGTGAGTCCGGACAGGGCAGAGAGACCCAGTACTTC
NA	NA	TRBV27	TRBJ1-1	CASSLLLRVGEGAREAFF	TGTGCCAGCAGTTTACTTCTAAGGGTAGGGGAAGGAGCACGTGAAGCTTTCTTT
many	NA	TRBV7-2	TRBJ1-6	CASSLGWSSPLHF	TGTGCCAGCAGCTTAGGGTGGAGTTCACCCCTCCACTTT
few	TRBD1	TRBV5-6	TRBJ1-6	CASSNTGDSPLHF	TGTGCCAGCAGCAACACAGGGGATTCACCCCTCCACTTT
many	TRBD1	TRBV6-5	TRBJ2-1	CASSGQGSSYNEQFF	TGTGCCAGCAGTGGACAGGGCAGCTCCTACAATGAGCAGTTCTTC
NA	NA	TRBV19	TRBJ2-6	CASSIGLWTENSGANVLTF	TGTGCCAGTAGTATAGGGTTGTGGACAGAAAACTCTGGGGCCAACGTCCTGACTTTC